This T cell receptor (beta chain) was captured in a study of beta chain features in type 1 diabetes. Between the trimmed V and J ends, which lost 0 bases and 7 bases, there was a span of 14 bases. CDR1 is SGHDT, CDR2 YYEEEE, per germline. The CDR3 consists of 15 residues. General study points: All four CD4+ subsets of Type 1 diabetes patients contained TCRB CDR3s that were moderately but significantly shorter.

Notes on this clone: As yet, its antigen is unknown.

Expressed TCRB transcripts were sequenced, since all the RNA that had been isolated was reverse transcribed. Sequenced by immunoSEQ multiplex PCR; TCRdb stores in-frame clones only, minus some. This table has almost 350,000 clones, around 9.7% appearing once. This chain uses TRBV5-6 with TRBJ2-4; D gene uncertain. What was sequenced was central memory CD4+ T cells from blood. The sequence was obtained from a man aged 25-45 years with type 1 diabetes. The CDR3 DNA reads TGTGCCAGCAGCTTGGGTGCCCCTGAGAGGAACATTCAGTACTTC. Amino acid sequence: CASSLGAPERNIQYF.